Described below is a single T cell receptor beta chain sequence and its context. As yet, its antigen is unknown. The data were taken from a study of cytotoxic CD8 clonotypes in ibrutinib-treated CLL. At the level of the study: Across the patients, approximately 10 were relapsed/refractory, around 16 treatment-naive and about 17 IGHV unmutated. General study results and limits: Sampling times (in sustained-remission versus progressing patients) were not the same. Public clonotypes, rarely seen, contracted or held steady on treatment.

This CDR3 spans 12 amino acids. CDR1 and CDR2 from the germline V gene are SEHNR and FQNEAQ (reference sequence). Trimming took 6 bases from V and 3 from J, leaving 9 bases between them. Target depth was 1 in 200,000 to 1 in 1 million T cells, about 10x per clonotype. Data came from immunoSEQ multiplex PCR; TCRdb stores just in-frame clones and leaves some out. The sample lists roughly 200,000 clones; around 75% were seen once. The sample consisted of PBMCs, taken after 12 months of ibrutinib treatment. The origin of this receptor is a human donor with chronic lymphocytic leukemia. The chain is built from TRBV7-9 and TRBJ2-7, with D tentatively TRBD2 (5 bases). CDR3 coding DNA: TGTGCCAGCAGACGGAGGTTCTACGAGCAGTACTTC. Translation: CASRRRFYEQYF.